The 4 T cell receptor beta chains reported below all come from one sample, sequenced in a study of blood T cell repertoires in COVID-19. Measured with immunoSEQ multiplex PCR; TCRdb has only the in-frame clones, and not every one. The sample lists 350,000 to 400,000 clones, approximately 87% occurring once. Sequencing used PBMCs or T cells enriched from blood (not recorded which). These receptors came from a man aged 35-49 years in a cohort exposed to, infected with or recovered from COVID-19 (not recorded which).

This chain connects TRBV11-2 to TRBJ1-1; D may be TRBD1 (5 bases). Trimming took off 1 base at V and 4 bases at J, with 13 bases between the two ends. The CDR3 extends over 15 amino acids. Germline values: CDR1 SGHAT, CDR2 FQNNGV. The CDR3 nucleotides are TGTGCCAGCAGCTTAGTTGGGGGGGTGGCCACTGAAGCTTTCTTT. Its translation is CASSLVGGVATEAFF.

V is TRBV18 and J is TRBJ2-7, with 14 bases aligning to TRBD2. CDR1 is KGHSH, CDR2 LQKENI, per germline. This CDR3 comprises 18 residues. V dropped 6 bases and J dropped 4; count of bases not matched to a gene: 14. Written as DNA, the CDR3 is TGTGCCAGCTCTATCCTAGGCGGGACTAGCGGGAGTCGGTACGAGCAGTACTTC. Protein sequence: CASSILGGTSGSRYEQYF.

The chain has TRBV6-1 and TRBJ1-1; 10 bases match TRBD1. V trimming: 4 bases; J trimming: 1 base; junction bases outside the gene matches: 6. The CDR3 runs to 16 residues. Germline-derived CDR1 and CDR2 are MNHNS and SASEGT. DNA of the CDR3: TGTGCCAGCAGTGGAATGGGACAGGGGCAGAACACTGAAGCTTTCTTT. Residues: CASSGMGQGQNTEAFF.

V gene TRBV3-1 (or the pseudogene TRBV3-2) combines with J gene TRBJ2-1, with D possibly matching TRBD2 (6 bases). There are 14 residues in the CDR3. The germline V gene has CDR1 LGHDT and CDR2 YNNKEL (reference sequence). V was trimmed by 1 base and J by 10 bases, leaving 14 bases between them. CDR3 sequence (DNA): TGTGCCAGCAGCCAAGGGAGGGGTAAGGGGGAGCAGTTCTTC. This sequence encodes CASSQGRGKGEQFF.